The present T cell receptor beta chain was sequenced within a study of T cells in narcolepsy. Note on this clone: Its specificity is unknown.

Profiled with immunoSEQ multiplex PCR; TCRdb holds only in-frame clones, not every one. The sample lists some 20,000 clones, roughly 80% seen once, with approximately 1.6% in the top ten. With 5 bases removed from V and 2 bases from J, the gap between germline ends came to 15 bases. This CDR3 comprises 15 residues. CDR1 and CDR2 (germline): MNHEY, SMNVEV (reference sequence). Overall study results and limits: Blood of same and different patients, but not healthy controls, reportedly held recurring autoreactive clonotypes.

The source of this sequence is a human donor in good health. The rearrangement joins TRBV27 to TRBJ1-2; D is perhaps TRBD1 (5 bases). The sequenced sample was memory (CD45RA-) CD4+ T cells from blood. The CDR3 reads CASSRGRGTNYGYTF. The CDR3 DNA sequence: TGTGCCAGCAGTAGGGGAAGGGGCACCAACTATGGCTACACCTTC.